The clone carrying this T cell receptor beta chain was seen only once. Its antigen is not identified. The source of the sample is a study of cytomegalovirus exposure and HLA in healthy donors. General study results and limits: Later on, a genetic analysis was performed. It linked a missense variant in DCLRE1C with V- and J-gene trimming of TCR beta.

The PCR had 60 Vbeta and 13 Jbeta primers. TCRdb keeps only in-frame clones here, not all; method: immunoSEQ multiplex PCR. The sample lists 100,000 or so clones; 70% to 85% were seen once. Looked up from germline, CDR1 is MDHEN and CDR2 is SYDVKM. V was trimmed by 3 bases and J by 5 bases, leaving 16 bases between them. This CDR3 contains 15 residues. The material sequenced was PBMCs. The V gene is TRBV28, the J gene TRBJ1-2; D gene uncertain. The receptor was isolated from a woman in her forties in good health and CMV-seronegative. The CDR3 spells CASSFPRRAPYGYTF. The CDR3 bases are TGTGCCAGCAGTTTCCCCCGGAGGGCCCCGTATGGCTACACCTTC.